This T cell receptor (beta chain) was recovered during a study of T cells in Graves' hyperthyroidism and ophthalmopathy. Notes on the study in general: Median prediction lead before ophthalmopathy onset was about 6.5 months with the model. Researchers report that a 13 V-J model separated ophthalmopathy from stable hyperthyroidism.

The CDR3 spans 15 residues. Trimming pared 2 bases from V and 0 bases from J, leaving 10 bases between. Germline V CDR1 and CDR2: MNHEY, SVGAGI. This clonotype was counted between two and nine times. The antigen remains undetermined. Patients showing uncontrolled infection, other autoimmune disease, pregnancy or lactation were ineligible. Authors of the study amplified TCR beta CDR3 regions from RNA transcripts. HTBI primers were employed in a first-round RT-PCR of the TCR CDR3. MiXCR, applied by TCRdb to the multiplex PCR reads, yields one record per CDR3 protein. The sample has over 300,000 distinct CDR3 sequences; around 13% are singletons.

The V gene is TRBV6-5, the J gene TRBJ1-2; D call uncertain. Sequencing was carried out using blood. The TCR was taken from a woman between 55 and 75 years old with Graves' hyperthyroidism. The CDR3 spells CASSYAPTTNYGYTF. CDR3 nucleotides: TGTGCCAGCAGTTACGCTCCGACAACTAACTATGGCTACACCTTC.